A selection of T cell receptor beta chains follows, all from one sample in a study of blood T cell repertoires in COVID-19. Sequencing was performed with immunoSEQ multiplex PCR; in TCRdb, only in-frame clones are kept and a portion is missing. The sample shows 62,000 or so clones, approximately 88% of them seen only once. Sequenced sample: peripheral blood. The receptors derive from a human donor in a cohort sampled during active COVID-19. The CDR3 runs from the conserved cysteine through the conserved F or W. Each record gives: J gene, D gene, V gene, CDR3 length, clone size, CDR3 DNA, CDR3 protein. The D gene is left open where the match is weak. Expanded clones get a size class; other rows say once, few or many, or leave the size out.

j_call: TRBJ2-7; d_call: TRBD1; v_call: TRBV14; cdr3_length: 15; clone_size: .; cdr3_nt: TGTGCCAGCAGCCAATGGACAGGTTTGGTTGGCGAGCAGTACTTC; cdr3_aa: CASSQWTGLVGEQYF
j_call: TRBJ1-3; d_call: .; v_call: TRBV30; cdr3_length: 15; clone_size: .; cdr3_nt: TGTGCCTGGAGTTCAGGGTCTTTCCGTGGGAACACCATATATTTT; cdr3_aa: CAWSSGSFRGNTIYF
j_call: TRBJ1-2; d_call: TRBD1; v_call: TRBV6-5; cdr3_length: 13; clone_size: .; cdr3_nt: TGTGCCAGCAGAAGGGGACAGAACTATGGCTACACCTTC; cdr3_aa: CASRRGQNYGYTF
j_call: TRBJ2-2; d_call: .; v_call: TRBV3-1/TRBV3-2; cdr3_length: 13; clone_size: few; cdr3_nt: TGTGCCAGCGAACATCGGGGCACCGGGGAGCTGTTTTTT; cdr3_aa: CASEHRGTGELFF
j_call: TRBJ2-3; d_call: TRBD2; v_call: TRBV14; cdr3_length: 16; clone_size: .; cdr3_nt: TGTGCCAGCAGCCAACTTAGCGGGATAGGCACAGATACGCAGTATTTT; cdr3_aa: CASSQLSGIGTDTQYF
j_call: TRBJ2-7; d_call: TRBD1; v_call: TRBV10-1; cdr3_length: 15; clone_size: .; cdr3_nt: TGCGCCAGCAGTGAAGCGGGGACAGGGATCTACGAGCAGTACTTC; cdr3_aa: CASSEAGTGIYEQYF
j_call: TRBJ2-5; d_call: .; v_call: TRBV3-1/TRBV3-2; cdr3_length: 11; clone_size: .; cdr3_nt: TGTGCCACACAACTATTGGAGACCCAGTACTTC; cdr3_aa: CATQLLETQYF
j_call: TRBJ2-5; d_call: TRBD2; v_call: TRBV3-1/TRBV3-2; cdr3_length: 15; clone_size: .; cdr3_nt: TGTGCCAGCAGCCGGACTAGCGGGAATAAAGAGACCCAGTACTTC; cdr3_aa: CASSRTSGNKETQYF
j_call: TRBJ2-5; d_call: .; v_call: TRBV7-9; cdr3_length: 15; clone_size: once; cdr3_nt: TGTGCCAGCAGCTTAGTCCCGGCAGGGCAAGAGACCCAGTACTTC; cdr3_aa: CASSLVPAGQETQYF
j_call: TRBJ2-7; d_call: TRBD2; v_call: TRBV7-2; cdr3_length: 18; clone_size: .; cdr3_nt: TGTGCCAGCAGTTACAGCGGGGGGGCGTCCTTTACCGCCTACGAGCAGTACTTC; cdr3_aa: CASSYSGGASFTAYEQYF
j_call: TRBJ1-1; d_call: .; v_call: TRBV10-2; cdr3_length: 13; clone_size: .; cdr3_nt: TGCGCCAGCAGTGTGGCGGGAGGCACTGAAGCTTTCTTT; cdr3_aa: CASSVAGGTEAFF
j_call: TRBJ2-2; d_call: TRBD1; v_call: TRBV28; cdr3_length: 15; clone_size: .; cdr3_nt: TGTGCCAGCAGTTTGAGGACAGGTAACACCGGGGAGCTGTTTTTT; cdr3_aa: CASSLRTGNTGELFF
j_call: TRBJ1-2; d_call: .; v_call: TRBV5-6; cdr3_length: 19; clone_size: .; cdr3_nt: TGTGCCAGCAGCTTGTTGGACCCTAGGACAGCGGTATCTAACTATGGCTACACCTTC; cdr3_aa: CASSLLDPRTAVSNYGYTF
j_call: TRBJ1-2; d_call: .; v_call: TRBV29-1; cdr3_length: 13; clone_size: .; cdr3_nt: TGCAGCGTTGCTCGGGAGTTTAACTATGGCTACACCTTC; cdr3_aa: CSVAREFNYGYTF
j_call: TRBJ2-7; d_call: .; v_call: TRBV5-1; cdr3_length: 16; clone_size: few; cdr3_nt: TGCGCCAGCAGCTTGGCCCGGCAGGGCGCGGCCTACGAGCAGTACTTC; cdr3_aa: CASSLARQGAAYEQYF
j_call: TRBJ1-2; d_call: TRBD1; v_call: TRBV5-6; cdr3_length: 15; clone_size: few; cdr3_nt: TGTGCCAGCAGCTTGGTACAGGGGTGGGGCTATGGCTACACCTTC; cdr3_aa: CASSLVQGWGYGYTF
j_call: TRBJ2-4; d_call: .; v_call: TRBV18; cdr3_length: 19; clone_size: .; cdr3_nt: TGTGCCAGCTCACCGCTCAGAAGGCAGAGGTCCCTTACGGGAAACATTCAGTACTTC; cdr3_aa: CASSPLRRQRSLTGNIQYF
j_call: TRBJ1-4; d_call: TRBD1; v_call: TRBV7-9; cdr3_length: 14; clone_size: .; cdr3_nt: TGTGCCAGCAGCTTCCAGGGGGCGGGTGAAAAACTGTTTTTT; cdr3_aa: CASSFQGAGEKLFF
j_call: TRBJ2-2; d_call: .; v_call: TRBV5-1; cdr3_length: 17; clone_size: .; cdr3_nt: TGCGCCAGCAGCTTGGCAGGACCGGGACAAGCCACCGGGGAGCTGTTTTTT; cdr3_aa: CASSLAGPGQATGELFF
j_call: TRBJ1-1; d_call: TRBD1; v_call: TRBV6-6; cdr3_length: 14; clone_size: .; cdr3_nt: TGTGCCAGCAGAGAGGGACAGGGTAACACTGAAGCTTTCTTT; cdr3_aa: CASREGQGNTEAFF
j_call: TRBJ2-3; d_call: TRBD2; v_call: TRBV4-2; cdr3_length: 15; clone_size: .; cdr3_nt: TGTGCCAGCAGCCACGCGGGGGTTGGAACAGATACGCAGTATTTT; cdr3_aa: CASSHAGVGTDTQYF
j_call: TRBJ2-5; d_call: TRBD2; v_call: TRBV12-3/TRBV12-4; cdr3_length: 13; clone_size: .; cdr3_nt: TGTGCCAGCAGTAAGCGGGGTACCGAGACCCAGTACTTC; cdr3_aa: CASSKRGTETQYF
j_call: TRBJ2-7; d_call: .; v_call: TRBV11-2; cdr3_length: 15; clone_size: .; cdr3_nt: TGTGCCAGCAGCATCACCCGACAGCCTACCTACGAGCAGTACTTC; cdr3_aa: CASSITRQPTYEQYF